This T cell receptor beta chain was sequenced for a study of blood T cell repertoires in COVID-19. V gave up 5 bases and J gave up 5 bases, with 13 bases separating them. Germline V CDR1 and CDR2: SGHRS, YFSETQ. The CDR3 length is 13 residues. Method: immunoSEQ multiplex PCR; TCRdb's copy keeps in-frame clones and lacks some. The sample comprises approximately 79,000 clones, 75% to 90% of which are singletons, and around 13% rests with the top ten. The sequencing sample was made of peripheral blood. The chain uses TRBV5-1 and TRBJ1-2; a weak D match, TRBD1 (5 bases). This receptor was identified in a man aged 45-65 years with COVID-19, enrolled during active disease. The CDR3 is CASRGQEGYGYTF. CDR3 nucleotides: TGCGCCAGCAGGGGTCAGGAGGGGTATGGCTACACCTTC.